This TCR beta chain was documented in a study of blood T cell repertoires in COVID-19. Across the whole study: The United States, Italy and Spain supplied acute and convalescent COVID-19 samples.

Assay used: immunoSEQ multiplex PCR; TCRdb lists only in-frame clones, some missing. Of about 280,000 clones detected, 85% appear once; the ten largest clones hold 5.1%. Trimming took 6 bases from V and 4 from J; bases not matched to a gene: 9. The CDR3 sequence is 15 residues long. Germline V gene lookup returns CDR1 MNHEY and CDR2 SMNVEV (reference sequence). The chain joins TRBV27 to TRBJ2-1, with 7 bases matching TRBD2. This clonotype originated in a man aged 45-65 years with active or convalescent COVID-19. The material sequenced was peripheral blood. The CDR3: CASSLSGRWYNEQFF. Written as DNA, the CDR3 is TGTGCCAGCAGCCTGTCCGGGAGGTGGTACAATGAGCAGTTCTTC.